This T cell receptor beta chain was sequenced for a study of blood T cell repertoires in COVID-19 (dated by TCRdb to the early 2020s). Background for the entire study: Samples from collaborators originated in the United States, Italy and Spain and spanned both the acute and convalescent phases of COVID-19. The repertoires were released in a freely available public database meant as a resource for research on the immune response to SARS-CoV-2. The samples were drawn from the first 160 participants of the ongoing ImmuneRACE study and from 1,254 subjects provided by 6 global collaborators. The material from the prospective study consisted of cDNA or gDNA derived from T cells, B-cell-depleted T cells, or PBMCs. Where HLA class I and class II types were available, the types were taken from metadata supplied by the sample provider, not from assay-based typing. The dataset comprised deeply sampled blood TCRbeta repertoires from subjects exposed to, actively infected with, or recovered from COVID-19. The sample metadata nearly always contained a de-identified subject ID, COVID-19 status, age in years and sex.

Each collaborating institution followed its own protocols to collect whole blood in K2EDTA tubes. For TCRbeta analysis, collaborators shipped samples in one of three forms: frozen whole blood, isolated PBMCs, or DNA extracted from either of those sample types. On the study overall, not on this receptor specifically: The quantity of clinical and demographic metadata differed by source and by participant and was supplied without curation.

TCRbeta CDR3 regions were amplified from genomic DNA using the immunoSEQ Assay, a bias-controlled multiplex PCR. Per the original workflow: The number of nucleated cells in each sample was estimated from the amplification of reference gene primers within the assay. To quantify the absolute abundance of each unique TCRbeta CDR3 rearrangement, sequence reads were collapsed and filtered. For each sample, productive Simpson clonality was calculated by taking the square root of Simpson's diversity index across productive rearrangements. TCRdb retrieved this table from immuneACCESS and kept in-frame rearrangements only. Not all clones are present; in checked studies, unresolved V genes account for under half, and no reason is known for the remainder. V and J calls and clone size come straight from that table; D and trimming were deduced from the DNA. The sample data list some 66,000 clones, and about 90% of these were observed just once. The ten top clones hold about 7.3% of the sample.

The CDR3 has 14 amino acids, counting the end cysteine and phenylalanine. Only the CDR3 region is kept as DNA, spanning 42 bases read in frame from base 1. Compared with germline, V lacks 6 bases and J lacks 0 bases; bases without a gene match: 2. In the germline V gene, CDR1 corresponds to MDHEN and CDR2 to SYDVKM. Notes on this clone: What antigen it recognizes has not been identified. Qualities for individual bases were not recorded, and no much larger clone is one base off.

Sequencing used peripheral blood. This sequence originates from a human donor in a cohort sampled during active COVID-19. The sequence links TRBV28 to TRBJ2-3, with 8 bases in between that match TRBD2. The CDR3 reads CASSPSGSTDTQYF. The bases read TGTGCCAGCAGCCCTAGCGGGAGCACAGATACGCAGTATTTT.